The sequence of this T cell receptor beta chain was determined in a study of T cells after posttransplantation cyclophosphamide. Here immunoSEQ multiplex PCR was the method, and the copy in TCRdb shows in-frame clones only, minus some. Of approximately 4,400 clones listed, 82% are singletons. Whole-study findings and limits: TRB clonality was highly associated with recipient CMV seropositivity and reactivation. Later blood repertoires were often dominated by clones from the donor CD8+ memory compartment. Skin or GI-infiltrating T cells shared few TRB sequences with blood.

This clone appeared a few times. Its antigen is not identified. Cyclophosphamide on days +3 and +4 followed busulfan-fludarabine conditioning and a marrow graft. This CDR3 comprises 17 residues. Trimming took 5 bases from V and 7 from J; bases not matched to a gene: 8. CDR1 LNHNV and CDR2 YYDKDF come from the germline V gene (reference sequence). V and J are TRBV15 and TRBJ2-2; 15 bases are a match to TRBD2. The source is a male patient in his fifties who received an allogeneic stem cell transplant from an unrelated donor, was CMV-positive, and had acute GVHD only. The graft donor may have contributed some T cells. Sequenced material: PBMCs, taken 86 days after allogeneic stem cell transplant with posttransplant cyclophosphamide. The CDR3 loop reads CATSSGLAGGLGGELFF. The CDR3 nucleotides read TGTGCCACCAGCTCGGGACTAGCGGGAGGTTTGGGCGGGGAGCTGTTTTTT.